Sequencing of this T cell receptor (beta chain) was carried out in a study of T cells in Graves' hyperthyroidism and ophthalmopathy. Study results and caveats: The model forecast ophthalmopathy, anticipating it by a median approximately 6.1 months before onset.

RNA transcripts were the template for amplifying TCR beta CDR3 regions. A first-round RT-PCR of the TCR CDR3 used the HTBI primer set. A single record per CDR3 protein comes from TCRdb applying MiXCR to the multiplex PCR reads. The sample includes approximately 570,000 distinct CDR3 sequences, about 20% seen only once; the top ten take about 45%. A few counts support this clonotype. Its antigen is still unknown. CDR1 and CDR2 from the germline V gene are DFQATT and SNEGSKA (reference sequence). This CDR3 has 15 residues. The rearrangement uses TRBV20-1 and TRBJ2-2, with 7 bases lining up with TRBD1. The receptor was isolated from a man aged 40-55 years with Graves' ophthalmopathy. Material: blood. This chain's CDR3 is CSVEPRDSSTGELFF. Written as DNA, the CDR3 is TGCAGCGTTGAACCTCGGGACAGTTCCACCGGGGAGCTGTTTTTT.